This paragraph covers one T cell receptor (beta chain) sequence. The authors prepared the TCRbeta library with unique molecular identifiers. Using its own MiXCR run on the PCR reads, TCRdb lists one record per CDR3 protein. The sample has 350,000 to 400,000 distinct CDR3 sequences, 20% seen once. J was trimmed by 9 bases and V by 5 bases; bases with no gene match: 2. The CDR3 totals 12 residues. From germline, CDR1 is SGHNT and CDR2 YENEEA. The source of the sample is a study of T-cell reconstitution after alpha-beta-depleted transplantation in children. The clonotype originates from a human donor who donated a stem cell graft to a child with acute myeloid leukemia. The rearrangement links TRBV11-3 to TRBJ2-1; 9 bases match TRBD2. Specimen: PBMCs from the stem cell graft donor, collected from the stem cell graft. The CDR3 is CASSVAGAEQFF. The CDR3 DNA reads TGTGCCAGCAGCGTAGCGGGAGCTGAGCAGTTCTTC.